The entry that follows covers one T cell receptor beta chain sequence. What it binds is not known. CDR3 size: 15 residues. J gave up 4 bases and V 6 bases, and 10 bases lay outside the gene matches. Germline V gene sequence: CDR1 SQVTM, CDR2 ANQGSEA. This entry comes from a study of cytomegalovirus exposure and HLA in healthy donors. Study-level results: According to a later analysis, most TCR beta chains associated with CMV appeared HLA-restricted. Among the sequence variants, a highly shared cluster was likely an artifact of sequencing. Relative to the approximately 700-donor mean, N-insertions were reportedly fewer in an Asian-associated ancestry cluster in a later analysis.

Amplification used 60 Vbeta primers and 13 Jbeta primers. This table comes from immunoSEQ multiplex PCR, and its TCRdb copy is limited to in-frame clones, with some not included. The sample comprises more than 95,000 clones, roughly 78% of which are singletons, and 6% to 8% rests with the top ten. The source is a woman aged 40 to 50 in good health and CMV-seronegative. This sequence joins TRBV29-1 and TRBJ2-5; 11 bases line up with TRBD2. The material sequenced was PBMCs. This CDR3 is CSVTPTSGVPETQYF. The CDR3 region has the DNA TGCAGCGTCACCCCGACTAGCGGGGTTCCAGAGACCCAGTACTTC. Drawing the rest from reference TRBV29-1 and TRBJ2-5, the complete variable domain is SAVISQKPSRDICQRGTSLTIQCQVDSQVTMMFWYRQQPGQSLTLIATANQGSEATYESGFVIDKFPISRPNLTFSTLTVSNMSPEDSSIYLCSVTPTSGVPETQYFGPGTRLLVL.